The clone carrying this TCR beta chain was seen a few times. The data stem from a study of patients and donors after allogeneic stem cell transplantation. The CDR3 covers 13 residues. Trimming removed 7 bases from V and 2 bases from J, with 11 bases in between. Germline V gene data show CDR1 as MNHEY and CDR2 as SMNVEV (reference sequence). TCRdb used MiXCR to reprocess the RT-PCR reads, holding one entry per CDR3 protein. The sample lists roughly 230,000 distinct CDR3 sequences, 14% occurring once. The chain carries TRBV27 and TRBJ1-2, with D perhaps matching TRBD1 (6 bases). Sequenced: blood, either unsorted or a sorted T cell fraction (not recorded which). The sequence derives from a human donor who was either an allogeneic HSCT recipient or a stem cell or donor lymphocyte infusion donor (not recorded which). It is not recorded whose cells these are; they may come from a transplant donor. CDR3 region: CASMNRANYGYTF. The CDR3 DNA follows: TGTGCCAGCATGAACAGGGCGAACTATGGCTACACCTTC.